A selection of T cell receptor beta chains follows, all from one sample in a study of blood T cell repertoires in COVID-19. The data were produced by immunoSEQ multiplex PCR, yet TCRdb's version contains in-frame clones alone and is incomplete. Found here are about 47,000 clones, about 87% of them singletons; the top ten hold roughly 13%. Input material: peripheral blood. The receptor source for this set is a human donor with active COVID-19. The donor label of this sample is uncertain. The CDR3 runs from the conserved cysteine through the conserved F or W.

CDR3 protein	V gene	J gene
CASSVGQGLGNTIYF	TRBV9	TRBJ1-3
CASSVPGTNEKLFF	TRBV2	TRBJ1-4
CASSQDQDRGSGEQFF	TRBV3-1/TRBV3-2	TRBJ2-1
CASSFGALGNTGELFF	TRBV5-1	TRBJ2-2
CASSRQGGTEAFF	TRBV6-5	TRBJ1-1
CASTPSGANTGELFF	TRBV2	TRBJ2-2
CASSPKTGFTYEQYF	TRBV27	TRBJ2-7
CACRALGYGYTF	TRBV30	TRBJ1-2
CASSRESTDTQYF	TRBV19	TRBJ2-3
CASSATGGGSAFF	TRBV7-9	TRBJ1-1
CASSGTGGSYEQYF	TRBV28	TRBJ2-7
CASSLQQASREQYF	TRBV5-1	TRBJ2-7
CASSPRLDTDTQYF	TRBV7-2	TRBJ2-3
CASSYSGTGLAFF	TRBV6-5	TRBJ1-1
CASRLRSGGGTEAFF	TRBV14	TRBJ1-1
CASSSDRVNEKLFF	TRBV3-1/TRBV3-2	TRBJ1-4
CASSFERKNTGELFF	TRBV7-2	TRBJ2-2
CASSFNGLGVNEQYF	TRBV5-6	TRBJ2-7
CASKTDSAEAFF	TRBV11-3	TRBJ1-1
CASSGRGQGRGYTF	TRBV13	TRBJ1-2
CASSLRLAGSTDTQYF	TRBV5-1	TRBJ2-3
CASSSRNSGNTIYF	TRBV28	TRBJ1-3
CASSAQGLDTDTQYF	TRBV2	TRBJ2-3
CASSLRRGNEQFF	TRBV27	TRBJ2-1
CASSLAGIGGTIYF	TRBV5-5	TRBJ1-3
CASSIWGADTQYF	TRBV19	TRBJ2-3
CASSLERGPYEQYF	TRBV11-2	TRBJ2-7
CASSIAPDSSYEQYF	TRBV5-1	TRBJ2-7
CASSHAQGSTEAFF	TRBV18	TRBJ1-1
CASSPLYGGRNGYTF	TRBV14	TRBJ1-2
CASSPPYGTVNTEAFF	TRBV7-9	TRBJ1-1
CASRTGTGQNIQYF	TRBV6-5	TRBJ2-4
CASKAYSSLHF	TRBV10-3	TRBJ1-6
CASSRQGKNQPQHF	TRBV6-5	TRBJ1-5
CASSGAGKGPYEQYF	TRBV9	TRBJ2-7
CASSLRAGGHEQFF	TRBV5-1	TRBJ2-1
CASSAQGETQYF	TRBV2	TRBJ2-5
CASSLMNNAFTEAFF	TRBV5-4	TRBJ1-1
CSGLAGGDWGEQFF	TRBV29-1	TRBJ2-1
CASSREGLAETDTQYF	TRBV4-3	TRBJ2-3
CASSISGGNTEAFF	TRBV19	TRBJ1-1
CASSIDHTGVVGYGYTF	TRBV19	TRBJ1-2
CASNHGGWGEKLFF	TRBV11-2	TRBJ1-4
CASSDRTGGITNYGYTF	TRBV19	TRBJ1-2
CASSHLAQAFF	TRBV14	TRBJ1-1
CASTQGENQPQHF	TRBV6-5	TRBJ1-5
CASSYSGQGHEQYF	TRBV6-5	TRBJ2-7
CASSLIGGGPPETQYF	TRBV7-8	TRBJ2-5
CASSSLAAGYNEQFF	TRBV2	TRBJ2-1
CAIKLAGSTDTQYF	TRBV10-3	TRBJ2-3
CASSLGGPGYYTEAFF	TRBV7-9	TRBJ1-1
CASRTNSKGADTQYF	TRBV6-5	TRBJ2-3
CASSPAAGTSRRNEQFF	TRBV5-1	TRBJ2-1
CASSALQNYGYTF	TRBV9	TRBJ1-2
CASSLRVREGRDEQYF	TRBV7-3	TRBJ2-7
CASSLQAYNSPLHF	TRBV6-5	TRBJ1-6
CASSYDSGGRNEQFF	TRBV5-1	TRBJ2-1
CASARGRGATGELFF	TRBV2	TRBJ2-2
CASSLDLGFSGNEQFF	TRBV11-2	TRBJ2-1